This T cell receptor (beta chain) appears in the sequencing data of a study of T-cell reconstitution after alpha-beta-depleted transplantation in children. General study findings and limits: One year after transplant, T-cell counts and diversity came mostly from newly produced T cells.

Unique molecular identifiers were incorporated when the TCRbeta library was constructed. Via MiXCR, TCRdb re-called the PCR reads, giving one row per CDR3 protein. The repertoire holds around 420,000 distinct CDR3 sequences, with around 15% as singletons. Unmatched junction bases numbered 7, after V lost 5 bases and J lost 5 bases. Germline lookup yields CDR1 SGHVS and CDR2 FNYEAQ. The CDR3 length is 14 residues. This clonotype appeared a few times. Antigen unknown. V and J are TRBV7-6 and TRBJ1-1; the match to TRBD1 covers 8 bases. This clonotype was sampled from a boy less than two years old who had a stem cell transplant for Wiskott-Aldrich syndrome, so the T cells may come from the graft donor. The sample was PBMCs, mostly from graft donor cells, taken 360 days after TCRalphabeta/CD19-depleted stem cell transplant. The CDR3, as DNA: TGTGCCAGCAGCCGGCCCCAGGGGGCAACTGAAGCTTTCTTT. Encoded protein: CASSRPQGATEAFF.